The count of the clone carrying this T cell receptor (beta chain) is one. The antigen is not known. The source of the sample is a study of Ad26.COV2.S vaccination and SARS-CoV-2 variants. At the level of the study: The COV1001 Ad26.COV2.S trial arm included the donor. Ad26.COV2.S was injected intramuscularly once or twice, 56 days apart. General observations from the study: Participants given vaccine showed non-spike TCR breadth similar to that of placebo recipients.

CDR1 and CDR2 (germline): MNHEY, SVGAGI. The CDR3 covers 13 residues. V dropped 6 bases and J dropped 2 bases, with 11 bases sitting between them. Sample treatment: roughly 20 received Ad26.COV2.S at low or high dose, single or two shots; 5 received placebo; per-sample allocation not given. The investigators took samples on day 63 after the first vaccine or placebo injection. Clones were read by immunoSEQ multiplex PCR, and TCRdb kept only the in-frame ones, dropping some. This sample has just over 350,000 clones, with about 88% found just once. The chain couples TRBV6-5 to TRBJ2-7; tentatively, D is TRBD1 or TRBD2 (7 bases each). The sequence was obtained from a person aged 18-60 years who received the Ad26.COV2.S COVID-19 vaccine or a placebo. Sequenced here: peripheral blood, sampled in a trial of Ad26.COV2.S vaccine versus placebo. CDR3 sequence reads: CASRGRGPYEQYF. In DNA form, the CDR3 reads TGTGCCAGCAGGGGGAGGGGGCCCTACGAGCAGTACTTC.